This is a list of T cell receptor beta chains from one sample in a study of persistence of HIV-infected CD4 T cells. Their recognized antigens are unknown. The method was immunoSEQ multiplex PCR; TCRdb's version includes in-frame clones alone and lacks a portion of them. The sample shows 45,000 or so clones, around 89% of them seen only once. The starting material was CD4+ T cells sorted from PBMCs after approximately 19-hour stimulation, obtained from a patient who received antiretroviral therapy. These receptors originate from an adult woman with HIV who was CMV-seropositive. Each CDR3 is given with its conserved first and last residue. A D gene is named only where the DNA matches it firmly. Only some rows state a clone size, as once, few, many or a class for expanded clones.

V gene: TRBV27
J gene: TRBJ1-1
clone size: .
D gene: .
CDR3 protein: CASSPTRHGPGGTEAFF
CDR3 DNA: TGTGCCAGCAGTCCCACCCGCCACGGGCCCGGTGGGACTGAAGCTTTCTTT

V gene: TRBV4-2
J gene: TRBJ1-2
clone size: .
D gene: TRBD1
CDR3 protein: CASSQALAGGVMYGYTF
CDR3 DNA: TGTGCCAGCAGCCAAGCCCTTGCAGGGGGTGTGATGTATGGCTACACCTTC

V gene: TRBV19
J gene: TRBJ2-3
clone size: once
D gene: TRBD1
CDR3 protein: CASSPRTGALTDTQYF
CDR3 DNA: TGTGCCAGTAGTCCAAGGACAGGGGCTCTCACAGATACGCAGTATTTT

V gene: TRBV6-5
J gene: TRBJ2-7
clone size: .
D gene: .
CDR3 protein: CASSYAGQAYEQYF
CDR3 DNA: TGTGCCAGCAGTTACGCAGGGCAAGCCTACGAGCAGTACTTC

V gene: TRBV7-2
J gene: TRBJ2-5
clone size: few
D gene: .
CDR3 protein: CASSLVALSRGRGETQYF
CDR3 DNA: TGTGCCAGCAGCTTAGTGGCGTTAAGCAGGGGTCGAGGGGAGACCCAGTACTTC

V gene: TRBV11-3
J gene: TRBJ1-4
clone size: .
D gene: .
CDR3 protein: CASSLALQGNEKLFF
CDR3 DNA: TGTGCCAGCAGCTTAGCGTTGCAGGGAAATGAAAAACTGTTTTTT

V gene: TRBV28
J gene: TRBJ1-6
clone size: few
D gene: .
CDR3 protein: CASRPRGGSRSPLHF
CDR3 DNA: TGTGCCAGCAGGCCCCGGGGAGGGTCGAGGTCACCCCTCCACTTT

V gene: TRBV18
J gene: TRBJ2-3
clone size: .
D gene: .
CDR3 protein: CASSPQAGASTDTQYF
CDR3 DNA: TGTGCCAGCTCACCACAGGCCGGAGCTAGCACAGATACGCAGTATTTT

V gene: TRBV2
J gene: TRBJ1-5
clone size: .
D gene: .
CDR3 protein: CASSEWGVQPQHF
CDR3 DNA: TGTGCCAGCAGTGAATGGGGAGTGCAGCCCCAGCATTTT

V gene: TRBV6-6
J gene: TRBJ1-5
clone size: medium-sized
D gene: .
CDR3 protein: CASTAGGASGQPQHF
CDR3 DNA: TGTGCCAGCACCGCAGGAGGGGCGAGTGGTCAGCCCCAGCATTTT

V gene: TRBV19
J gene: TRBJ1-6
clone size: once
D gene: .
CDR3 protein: CASSIEEVRAINSPLHF
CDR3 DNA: TGTGCCAGTAGTATAGAGGAAGTCAGGGCTATCAATTCACCCCTCCACTTT

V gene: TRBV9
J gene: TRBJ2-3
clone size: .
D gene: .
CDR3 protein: CASSVDTSLGTDTQYF
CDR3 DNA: TGTGCCAGCAGCGTAGACACTAGCCTCGGCACAGATACGCAGTATTTT

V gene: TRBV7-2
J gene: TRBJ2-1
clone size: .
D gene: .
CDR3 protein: CASSPRGRGGRNEQFF
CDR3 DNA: TGTGCCAGCAGCCCTCGGGGACGGGGCGGCCGGAATGAGCAGTTCTTC

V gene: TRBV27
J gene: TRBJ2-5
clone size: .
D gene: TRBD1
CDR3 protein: CASKSGGSETQYF
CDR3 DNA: TGTGCCAGCAAGTCAGGGGGCTCAGAGACCCAGTACTTC

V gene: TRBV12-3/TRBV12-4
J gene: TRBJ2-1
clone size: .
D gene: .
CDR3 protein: CASSFRGEQFF
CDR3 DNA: TGTGCCAGCAGTTTTCGGGGGGAGCAGTTCTTC

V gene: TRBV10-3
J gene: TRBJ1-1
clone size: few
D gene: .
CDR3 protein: CAISELGNTEAFF
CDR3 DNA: TGTGCCATCAGTGAGTTGGGGAACACTGAAGCTTTCTTT